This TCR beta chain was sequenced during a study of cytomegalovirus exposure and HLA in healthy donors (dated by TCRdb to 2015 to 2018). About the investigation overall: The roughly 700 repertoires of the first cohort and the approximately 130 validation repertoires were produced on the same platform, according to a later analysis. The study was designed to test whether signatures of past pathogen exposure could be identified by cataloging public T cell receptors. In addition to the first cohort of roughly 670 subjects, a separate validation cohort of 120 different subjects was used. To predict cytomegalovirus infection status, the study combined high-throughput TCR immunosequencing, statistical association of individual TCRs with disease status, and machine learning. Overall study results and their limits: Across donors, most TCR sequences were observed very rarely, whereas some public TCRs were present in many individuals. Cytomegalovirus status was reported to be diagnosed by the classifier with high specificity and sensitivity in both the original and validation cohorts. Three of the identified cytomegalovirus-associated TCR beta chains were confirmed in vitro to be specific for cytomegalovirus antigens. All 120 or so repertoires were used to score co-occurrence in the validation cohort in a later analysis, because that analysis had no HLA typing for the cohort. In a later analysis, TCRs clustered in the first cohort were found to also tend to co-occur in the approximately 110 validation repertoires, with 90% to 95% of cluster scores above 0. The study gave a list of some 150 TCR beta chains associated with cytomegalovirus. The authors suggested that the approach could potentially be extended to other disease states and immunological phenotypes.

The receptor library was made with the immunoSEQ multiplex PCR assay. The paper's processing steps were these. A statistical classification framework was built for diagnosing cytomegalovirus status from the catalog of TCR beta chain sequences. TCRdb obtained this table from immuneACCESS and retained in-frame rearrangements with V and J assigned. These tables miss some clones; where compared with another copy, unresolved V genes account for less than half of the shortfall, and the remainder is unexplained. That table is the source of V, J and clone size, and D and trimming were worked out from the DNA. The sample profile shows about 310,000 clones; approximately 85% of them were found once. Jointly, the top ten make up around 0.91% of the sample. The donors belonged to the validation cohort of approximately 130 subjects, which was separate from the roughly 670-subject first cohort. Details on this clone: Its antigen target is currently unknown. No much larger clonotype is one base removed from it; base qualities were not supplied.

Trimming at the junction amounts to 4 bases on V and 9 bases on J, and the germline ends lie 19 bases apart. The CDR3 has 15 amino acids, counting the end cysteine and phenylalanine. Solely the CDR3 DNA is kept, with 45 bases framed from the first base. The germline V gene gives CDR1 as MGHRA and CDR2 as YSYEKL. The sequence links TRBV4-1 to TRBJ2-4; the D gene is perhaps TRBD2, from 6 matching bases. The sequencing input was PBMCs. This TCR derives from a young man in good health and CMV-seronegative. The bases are TGCGCCAGCAGCCCGGTACTAGTCGGGGGAGGCATTCAGTACTTC. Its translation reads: CASSPVLVGGGIQYF.